A single sample gave rise to the 19 T cell receptor beta chains below, sequenced in a study of blood T cell repertoires in COVID-19. Profiling relied on immunoSEQ multiplex PCR, and the TCRdb table lists in-frame clones only, not all of them. The sample consists of about 230,000 clones, over 80% of them appearing once. The sample was peripheral blood. The receptor source for this set is a woman in her 70s with active or convalescent COVID-19.

The chain is built from TRBV5-1 and TRBJ2-2; the match to TRBD2 covers 8 bases. The CDR3 length is 16 residues. The ends lost 0 bases at V and 3 bases at J; junction bases unmatched: 4. Germline V gene sequence: CDR1 SGHRS, CDR2 YFSETQ. The CDR3 DNA is TGCGCCAGCAGCTTGGCCGCGCGGGAGGACACCGGGGAGCTGTTTTTT. This codes for CASSLAAREDTGELFF.

Remarks on this clone: Just one base apart from a much larger clone, this may be a read error. The genes are TRBV5-1 and TRBJ1-3, with 7 bases aligning to TRBD1. This CDR3 has 14 amino acids. V was clipped by 4 bases and J by 2 bases; unmatched bases: 3. Germline CDR1 and CDR2: SGHRS and YFSETQ. The CDR3 nucleotides are TGCGCCAGCAGCACCGGGACAGCTGGAAACACCATATATTTT. Translation: CASSTGTAGNTIYF.

This chain joins TRBV27 and TRBJ2-7, with 9 nucleotides matching TRBD1. Germline V gene data show CDR1 as MNHEY and CDR2 as SMNVEV (reference sequence). Trimming cost V 2 bases and J 3 bases; bases outside gene matches: 14. CDR3 size: 18 residues. This CDR3 is CASSLVIRTGARIYEQYF. The CDR3 region has the DNA TGTGCCAGCAGTTTAGTTATCAGGACAGGGGCAAGGATCTACGAGCAGTACTTC.

The rearrangement links TRBV5-1 to TRBJ2-1; 9 nucleotides match TRBD2. The germline V gene has CDR1 SGHRS and CDR2 YFSETQ. This CDR3 spans 14 amino acids. V dropped 4 bases and J dropped 9; count of bases not matched to a gene: 8. CDR3 in DNA: TGCGCCAGCAGCGAGGGGTTAGCGGGGGCTGAGCAGTTCTTC. The encoded protein is CASSEGLAGAEQFF.

This clone was seen just once. The chain has TRBV3-1 (or the pseudogene TRBV3-2) and TRBJ1-4; D call uncertain. The CDR3 is 16 amino acids. The ends were cut back, 1 base at V and 4 bases at J, with 13 bases in the middle. Germline CDR1 LGHDT, CDR2 YNNKEL (reference sequence). CDR3 nucleotide sequence: TGTGCCAGCAGCCAAGTTTGGCAAACCCATAATGAAAAACTGTTTTTT. Translation gives CASSQVWQTHNEKLFF.

The chain couples TRBV7-6 to TRBJ2-3; TRBD2 might be the D (6 bases). From germline, CDR1 is SGHVS and CDR2 FNYEAQ. This CDR3 has 15 amino acids. Trimming took off 5 bases at V and 2 bases at J, with 14 bases between the two ends. CDR3 sequence: CASSPLGGITDTQYF. The DNA of the CDR3 is TGTGCCAGCAGCCCACTCGGGGGTATCACAGATACGCAGTATTTT.

The chain joins TRBV5-1 to TRBJ2-2; 12 bases are a match to TRBD2. CDR3 length: 16 amino acids. Germline CDR1 is SGHRS and CDR2 is YFSETQ. With V trimmed by 4 bases and J by 4 bases, 5 bases remained unmatched. This CDR3 is CASSTGTSGPTGELFF. CDR3 nucleotide sequence: TGCGCCAGCAGCACGGGGACTAGCGGGCCCACCGGGGAGCTGTTTTTT.

This chain connects TRBV5-1 to TRBJ2-7; D gene unclear. Trimming took 3 bases from V and 2 from J, leaving 9 bases between them. The CDR3 runs to 13 residues. Germline loops: CDR1 SGHRS, CDR2 YFSETQ. The CDR3 region is CASSSPGTYEQYF. The CDR3 coding sequence is TGCGCCAGCAGCTCCCCGGGTACCTACGAGCAGTACTTC.

This chain links TRBV6-6 with TRBJ2-7, with TRBD1 matching over 11 bases. V trimming: 6 bases; J trimming: 8 bases; junction bases outside the gene matches: 9. The germline gives CDR1 MNHNY, CDR2 SVGAGI (reference sequence). The CDR3 covers 14 residues. Here the CDR3 DNA reads TGTGCCAGCAGCCCTGGGACAGGGGGGCCCCAGCAGTACTTC. Encoded protein: CASSPGTGGPQQYF.

This clone was seen only once. The chain combines TRBV7-3 with TRBJ2-5, with TRBD1 as a possible D gene (5 bases). Germline V gene data show CDR1 as SGHTA and CDR2 as FQGTGA. The CDR3 runs to 16 residues. The V end lost 1 base, the J end lost 2 bases, and 14 bases lay between the germline ends. The chain's CDR3 is CASSLIDRGGQETQYF. CDR3 DNA: TGTGCCAGCAGCTTAATTGACAGAGGCGGACAAGAGACCCAGTACTTC. Full variable domain (rest looked up from reference TRBV7-3 and TRBJ2-5): GAGVSQTPSNKVTEKGKYVELRCDPISGHTALYWYRQSLGQGPEFLIYFQGTGAADDSGLPNDRFFAVRPEGSVSTLKIQRTERGDSAVYLCASSLIDRGGQETQYFGPGTRLLVL.

The chain uses TRBV7-9 and TRBJ2-1; 10 bases map to TRBD2. This CDR3 region has 15 residues. The ends lost 5 bases at V and 4 bases at J; junction bases unmatched: 5. The V gene's germline CDR1 is SEHNR and CDR2 FQNEAQ (reference sequence). CDR3 DNA sequence: TGTGCCAGCAGCCTGCGGACTAGCGGATACAATGAGCAGTTCTTC. Its translation is CASSLRTSGYNEQFF.

This clone has only a few counts. The V call is TRBV28, the J call TRBJ2-7; 8 nucleotides agree with TRBD2. J was trimmed by 2 bases and V by 7 bases; bases with no gene match: 13. The CDR3 totals 16 residues. Germline CDR1 and CDR2: MDHEN and SYDVKM. This CDR3 reads CASIPVIAGGAYEQYF. As DNA, the CDR3 is TGTGCCAGCATCCCCGTCATTGCGGGAGGAGCCTACGAGCAGTACTTC.

The rearrangement joins TRBV3-1 (or the pseudogene TRBV3-2) to TRBJ1-1; D call uncertain. The V gene's germline CDR1 is LGHDT and CDR2 YNNKEL (reference sequence). The CDR3 extends over 15 amino acids. V gave up 5 bases and J gave up 1 base, with 14 bases separating them. The CDR3, as DNA: TGTGCCAGCAGCTCCCTCCTGGGCAGGAACACTGAAGCTTTCTTT. It yields the protein CASSSLLGRNTEAFF.

V usage is TRBV18 and J usage is TRBJ2-7; D uncertain. CDR1 and CDR2 from the germline V gene are KGHSH and LQKENI. CDR3 length: 15 residues. V was clipped by 5 bases and J by 0 bases, with 14 bases between them. Here the CDR3 reads CASSRIGVSSYEQYF. The CDR3 DNA reads TGTGCCAGCTCAAGGATCGGAGTGAGCTCCTACGAGCAGTACTTC.

The V gene is TRBV5-1, the J gene TRBJ1-1; a weak D match, TRBD1 (5 bases). The germline V gene has CDR1 SGHRS and CDR2 YFSETQ. The germline V and J ends were trimmed by 3 bases and 1 base, with 13 bases remaining between them. This CDR3 is built from 15 residues. CDR3 bases: TGCGCCAGCAGCTGGGGCGACAGACGGAACACTGAAGCTTTCTTT. This gives the protein CASSWGDRRNTEAFF.

In this sample, this clone turned up once. The chain links TRBV7-9 to TRBJ1-6; D is perhaps TRBD1 (5 bases). The CDR3 is 13 amino acids. V lost 5 bases and J lost 8, with 10 bases in between. Germline V gene lookup returns CDR1 SEHNR and CDR2 FQNEAQ (reference sequence). CDR3 nucleotide sequence: TGTGCCAGCAGCCGGACACGGGATTCACCCCTCCACTTT. Protein sequence: CASSRTRDSPLHF. Combining the CDR3 with reference TRBV7-9 and TRBJ1-6 gives the whole variable domain DTGVSQNPRHKITKRGQNVTFRCDPISEHNRLYWYRQTLGQGPEFLTYFQNEAQLEKSRLLSDRFSAERPKGSFSTLEIQRTEQGDSAMYLCASSRTRDSPLHFGNGTRLTVT.

This chain links TRBV2 with TRBJ2-7; D not certain. The V end lost 8 bases, the J end lost 5 bases, and 10 bases lay between the germline ends. This CDR3 is built from 11 residues. Germline CDR1 is SNHLY and CDR2 is FYNNEI. CDR3 sequence: CASCIVDEQYF. DNA for the CDR3: TGTGCCAGCTGCATAGTAGACGAGCAGTACTTC.

The rearrangement uses TRBV27 and TRBJ1-1, with D unresolved. Germline V gives CDR1 MNHEY, CDR2 SMNVEV (reference sequence). The CDR3 has 17 amino acids. V shed 0 bases and J shed 3 bases, with 17 bases lying between them. The CDR3 sequence: CASSLSRERGRDTEAFF. The CDR3 region has the DNA TGTGCCAGCAGTTTATCGAGGGAGAGAGGCCGGGACACTGAAGCTTTCTTT.

The V call is TRBV29-1, the J call TRBJ2-1; tentative D call: TRBD1 (5 bases). Trimming shortened V by 0 bases and J by 7 bases, and 16 bases separated the two germline ends. The CDR3 spans 15 residues. CDR1 and CDR2 (germline): SQVTM, ANQGSEA. The CDR3 sequence: CSVEDNKAGLNEQFF. For the CDR3, the DNA is TGCAGCGTTGAAGATAATAAGGCAGGGTTGAATGAGCAGTTCTTC.